Below, 23 T cell receptor beta chains from the same sample are listed, as sequenced in a study of shared clonotypes between healthy human individuals. The protocol was immunoSEQ multiplex PCR, while the TCRdb copy is restricted to in-frame clones and leaves out a portion. The table has around 1.6 million clones, around 98% seen once; the top ten hold approximately 0.45%. Sequenced input: naive CD4+ T cells sorted from blood. Described subset: CD45RA+ positively selected. Receptor source: a man in his thirties or forties in good health.

The genes are TRBV5-1 and TRBJ2-7; 9 nucleotides match TRBD1. In germline, CDR1 is SGHRS, CDR2 YFSETQ. The V and J ends lost 2 bases and 0 bases, in that order; junction bases with no gene match: 9. This CDR3 has 17 amino acids. CDR3 sequence: CASSFSLQGANSYEQYF. The CDR3 DNA sequence: TGCGCCAGCAGCTTTTCTTTACAGGGGGCAAACTCCTACGAGCAGTACTTC. Looking up the rest from reference TRBV5-1 and TRBJ2-7 gives the full variable domain: KAGVTQTPRYLIKTRGQQVTLSCSPISGHRSVSWYQQTPGQGLQFLFEYFSETQRNKGNFPGRFSGRQFSNSRSEMNVSTLELGDSALYLCASSFSLQGANSYEQYFGPGTRLTVT.

A remark on this clone: The same CDR3 is also encoded by other DNA sequences in this sample. This chain links TRBV9 with TRBJ2-1, with D possibly TRBD1 on 5 matching bases. Germline V lookup: CDR1 SGDLS, CDR2 YYNGEE. The germline V and J ends were trimmed by 0 bases and 4 bases, with 8 bases remaining between them. The CDR3 loop spans 14 amino acids. In DNA, the CDR3 is TGTGCCAGCAGCGTAGGGGGCACGTACAATGAGCAGTTCTTC. Protein sequence: CASSVGGTYNEQFF. The variable domain in full, with the rest retrieved from reference TRBV9 and TRBJ2-1, is DSGVTQTPKHLITATGQRVTLRCSPRSGDLSVYWYQQSLDQGLQFLIQYYNGEERAKGNILERFSAQQFPDLHSELNLSSLELGDSALYFCASSVGGTYNEQFFGPGTRLTVL.

V and J are TRBV2 and TRBJ1-1; D remains ambiguous. The V and J ends lost 1 base and 5 bases respectively, with 11 bases between them. The CDR3 runs to 14 residues. The germline V gene encodes CDR1 SNHLY and CDR2 FYNNEI. CDR3 bases: TGTGCCAGCAGTGAAGAGGGTATGGGGACTGAAGCTTTCTTT. Residues: CASSEEGMGTEAFF.

The CDR3 sequence is CASSYGREFYEQYF. For the CDR3, the DNA is TGTGCCAGCAGTTACGGCCGGGAGTTCTACGAGCAGTACTTC. The J gene is TRBJ2-7, the V gene TRBV6-5; D perhaps matches TRBD2 (6 bases). There are 14 residues in the CDR3. Germline lookup yields CDR1 MNHEY and CDR2 SVGAGI. V lost 2 bases and J 3 bases, leaving 11 bases between the germline ends.

The chain recombines TRBV29-1 with TRBJ2-1, with D hard to call. The CDR3 runs to 12 residues. Germline V gene data show CDR1 as SQVTM and CDR2 as ANQGSEA. Trimming removed 4 bases at V and 12 bases at J, with 16 bases between. CDR3 nucleotide sequence: TGCAGCGTTGGGCTCCTATCGGAGAGGCAGTTCTTC. Its translation: CSVGLLSERQFF.

The table lists this clone with a count of one. This rearrangement joins TRBV29-1 to TRBJ2-7; the D is unclear. Deletions cut 5 bases from V and 0 bases from J, with 11 bases between. Germline assignment: CDR1 SQVTM and CDR2 ANQGSEA. This CDR3 has 13 amino acids. In nucleotides, the CDR3 is TGCAGCGTTTTCGGGTCGGGCTCCTACGAGCAGTACTTC. This gives the protein CSVFGSGSYEQYF.

V is TRBV10-3 and J is TRBJ1-2; D not resolved. Trimming cost V 8 bases and J 7 bases, with 20 bases left between them. Germline V lookup: CDR1 ENHRY, CDR2 SYGVKD. The CDR3 length is 14 residues. The CDR3 DNA sequence: TGTGCCATCGTAGAAAGGGAGGGTTTGGGTGGCTACACCTTC. It codes for CAIVEREGLGGYTF.

The chain uses TRBV27 and TRBJ2-7, with D perhaps TRBD1 or TRBD2 (6 bases each). V was cut by 0 bases and J by 2 bases, with 11 bases left in between. CDR1 and CDR2 from the germline V gene are MNHEY and SMNVEV (reference sequence). The CDR3 is 15 residues long. The CDR3 reads CASSLSVGGAYEQYF. Here the CDR3 DNA reads TGTGCCAGCAGTTTATCTGTCGGGGGCGCCTACGAGCAGTACTTC.

The chain couples TRBV28 to TRBJ2-1; D unclear. The CDR3 covers 13 residues. CDR1 is MDHEN and CDR2 is SYDVKM in the germline V gene. The V end lost 3 bases, the J end lost 12 bases, and 15 bases lay between the germline ends. CDR3 loop: CASSFPGLTAQFF. The CDR3 DNA reads as TGTGCCAGCAGTTTCCCAGGTCTTACGGCGCAGTTCTTC.

Turning to this clone: The same CDR3 also results from other DNA sequences found in this sample. The chain recombines TRBV28 with TRBJ1-5; D unclear. Germline V gene data show CDR1 as MDHEN and CDR2 as SYDVKM. The V and J ends lost 2 bases and 5 bases respectively, with 4 bases between them. The CDR3 runs 12 residues. In DNA form, the CDR3 reads TGTGCCAGCAGTTTACGGGATCAGCCCCAGCATTTT. It is translated as CASSLRDQPQHF.

This clone was counted a single time. This chain links TRBV11-2 with TRBJ2-1, with D unclear. CDR1 is SGHAT, CDR2 FQNNGV, per germline. The CDR3 consists of 12 residues. The V end was cut by 4 bases, the J end by 4 bases, with 5 bases between. This CDR3 reads CASSSPYNEQFF. For the CDR3, the DNA is TGTGCCAGCAGCTCCCCATACAATGAGCAGTTCTTC.

The chain recombines TRBV6-5 with TRBJ2-4, with a possible D match to TRBD2 (6 bases). V was cut by 6 bases and J by 0 bases, with 9 bases left in between. This CDR3 comprises 14 residues. Germline V gene sequence: CDR1 MNHEY, CDR2 SVGAGI. The CDR3 DNA reads as TGTGCCAGCAGCTCGGGAGTAGCCAAAAACATTCAGTACTTC. Translated, it gives CASSSGVAKNIQYF.

V usage is TRBV9 and J usage is TRBJ2-3; D tentatively reads TRBD1 or TRBD2 (5 bases each). The V and J ends lost 4 bases and 6 bases respectively, with 21 bases between them. From germline, CDR1 is SGDLS and CDR2 YYNGEE. CDR3 length: 16 residues. The CDR3 DNA is TGTGCCAGCAGCCCTTCTAGCCAGGGCTGGTGGGATACGCAGTATTTT. Translation: CASSPSSQGWWDTQYF.

The rearrangement joins TRBV2 to TRBJ1-5, with TRBD1 matching 10 bases. This CDR3 contains 16 residues. With V trimmed by 8 bases and J by 4 bases, 11 bases remained unmatched. Per the germline V gene, CDR1 is SNHLY and CDR2 is FYNNEI. The CDR3 DNA reads as TGTGCCAGCCGAAGTTCCGGGACAGGGGTAAATCAGCCCCAGCATTTT. Translated: CASRSSGTGVNQPQHF.

V and J are TRBV5-1 and TRBJ1-3; 9 nucleotides match TRBD1. The CDR3 sequence is 16 residues long. Germline loops: CDR1 SGHRS, CDR2 YFSETQ. J gave up 0 bases and V 3 bases, and 4 bases lay outside the gene matches. The CDR3 loop reads CASSSRQGDSGNTIYF. DNA for the CDR3: TGCGCCAGCAGCTCGAGACAGGGGGACTCTGGAAACACCATATATTTT. Drawing the rest from reference TRBV5-1 and TRBJ1-3, the complete variable domain is KAGVTQTPRYLIKTRGQQVTLSCSPISGHRSVSWYQQTPGQGLQFLFEYFSETQRNKGNFPGRFSGRQFSNSRSEMNVSTLELGDSALYLCASSSRQGDSGNTIYFGEGSWLTVV.

This clone was found once. The chain combines TRBV2 with TRBJ2-3; TRBD1 matches 8 bases. V trimming: 11 bases; J trimming: 4 bases; junction bases outside the gene matches: 11. Looked up from germline, CDR1 is SNHLY and CDR2 is FYNNEI. CDR3 length: 14 residues. In DNA, the CDR3 is TGTGCCGGAAGGACAGGGCGCACCCCAGATACGCAGTATTTT. Translated: CAGRTGRTPDTQYF.

With regard to this clone: In the same sample, other DNA sequences code for this CDR3. The rearrangement links TRBV28 to TRBJ2-7; the D is unclear. Germline assignment: CDR1 MDHEN and CDR2 SYDVKM. The V and J ends lost 3 bases and 4 bases respectively, with 10 bases between them. CDR3 length: 13 residues. This CDR3 is CASSLGRPYEQYF. The CDR3 DNA follows: TGTGCCAGCAGTTTGGGCAGGCCATACGAGCAGTACTTC.

The V gene is TRBV28, the J gene TRBJ1-1; no firm D call. This CDR3 has 13 amino acids. Germline lookup yields CDR1 MDHEN and CDR2 SYDVKM. The V and J ends lost 4 bases and 7 bases respectively, with 13 bases between them. DNA for the CDR3: TGTGCCAGCAGTTCCTCCCTCAAATATGAAGCTTTCTTT. It translates to CASSSSLKYEAFF. Full variable domain (missing parts from reference TRBV28 and TRBJ1-1): DVKVTQSSRYLVKRTGEKVFLECVQDMDHENMFWYRQDPGLGLRLIYFSYDVKMKEKGDIPEGYSVSREKKERFSLILESASTNQTSMYLCASSSSLKYEAFFGQGTRLTVV.

A remark on this clone: This same CDR3 is encoded by further DNA sequences in the sample. This sequence joins TRBV11-3 and TRBJ1-1; D is unclear. The CDR3 consists of 14 residues. Germline V gene data show CDR1 as SGHNT and CDR2 as YENEEA. Between the trimmed V and J ends, which lost 5 bases and 0 bases, there was a span of 10 bases. DNA of the CDR3: TGTGCCAGCAGCCCCGGACGGCTGAACACTGAAGCTTTCTTT. Translation: CASSPGRLNTEAFF.

This rearrangement joins TRBV28 to TRBJ1-2, with 10 bases fitting TRBD1. The trim removed 6 bases at V and 5 bases at J, leaving 6 bases unmatched. CDR3 length: 14 amino acids. In germline, CDR1 is MDHEN, CDR2 SYDVKM. In DNA, the CDR3 is TGTGCCAGCAGCGGGGACAGGGGTGAGTATGGCTACACCTTC. It codes for CASSGDRGEYGYTF.

This chain connects TRBV9 to TRBJ1-1, with TRBD1 identical over 8 bases. The CDR3 is 15 amino acids. Per the germline V gene, CDR1 is SGDLS and CDR2 is YYNGEE. The ends lost 1 base at V and 3 bases at J; junction bases unmatched: 5. CDR3 protein: CASSVQGAWDTEAFF. CDR3 bases: TGTGCCAGCAGCGTACAGGGGGCGTGGGACACTGAAGCTTTCTTT.

This clone is a singleton in its sample. The gene calls are TRBV19 and TRBJ2-2; TRBD1 might be the D (6 bases). Germline CDR1 and CDR2: LNHDA and SQIVND (reference sequence). V was shortened by 4 bases and J by 7 bases, with 13 bases between the two germline ends. The CDR3 runs to 14 residues. The CDR3 coding sequence is TGTGCCAGTAGTACGATACAGGGAGTCGGGGAGCTGTTTTTT. It specifies CASSTIQGVGELFF.

In regard to this clone: The sample contains more than one DNA sequence encoding this CDR3. V and J are TRBV5-6 and TRBJ2-3; D uncertain. Trimming took 1 base from V and 2 from J, leaving 5 bases between them. Germline V lookup: CDR1 SGHDT, CDR2 YYEEEE. The CDR3 is made up of 13 amino acids. CDR3 nucleotide sequence: TGTGCCAGCAGCTTGAGGCCCACAGATACGCAGTATTTT. Protein product: CASSLRPTDTQYF.